Listed here are 17 T cell receptor beta chains from one sample, sequenced in a study of blood T cell repertoires in COVID-19. Sequenced by immunoSEQ multiplex PCR; TCRdb stores in-frame clones only, minus some. The data contain 240,000 or so clones, about 82% of them singletons. The sample consisted of peripheral blood. These receptors came from a man older than 75 with acute or convalescent COVID-19.

The rearrangement links TRBV7-2 to TRBJ1-3; TRBD1 is a possible D gene (6 bases). Trimming shortened V by 1 base and J by 4 bases, and 11 bases separated the two germline ends. CDR1 is SGHTA, CDR2 FQGNSA, per germline. CDR3 length equals 15 residues. The CDR3 region is CASSLGGGLGNTIYF. DNA for the CDR3: TGTGCCAGCAGCTTAGGGGGGGGGCTCGGAAACACCATATATTTT.

This rearrangement joins TRBV4-2 to TRBJ1-6, with a tentative D call TRBD1 (5 bases). The V gene's germline CDR1 is LGHNA and CDR2 YNFKEQ. The CDR3 is 15 residues long. Deletions cut 0 bases from V and 6 bases from J, with 9 bases between. CDR3 sequence: CASSQDTGLNSPLHF. The CDR3 nucleotides read TGTGCCAGCAGCCAAGATACAGGCCTTAATTCACCCCTCCACTTT.

The rearrangement links TRBV5-8 to TRBJ1-4; D might be TRBD1 (5 bases). V was trimmed by 0 bases and J by 7 bases, leaving 13 bases between them. CDR1 and CDR2 (germline): SGHTS, YDEGEE. The length of the CDR3 is 15 residues. CDR3 coding DNA: TGTGCCAGCAGCTTGGGAGGCCTTCAGGGTGAAAAACTGTTTTTT. Protein sequence: CASSLGGLQGEKLFF. Based on the CDR3 plus reference TRBV5-8 and TRBJ1-4, the full variable domain is EAGVTQSPTHLIKTRGQQATLRCSPISGHTSVYWYQQALGLGLQFLLWYDEGEERNRGNFPPRFSGRQFPNYSSELNVNALELEDSALYLCASSLGGLQGEKLFFGSGTQLSVL.

This chain joins TRBV7-2 and TRBJ1-1; D is unclear. Germline V gene lookup returns CDR1 SGHTA and CDR2 FQGNSA. The CDR3 totals 14 residues. V was pared by 4 bases and J by 2 bases, with 11 bases between. CDR3 in DNA: TGTGCCAGCAGCTCTAGCAACAGTAACACTGAAGCTTTCTTT. This encodes CASSSSNSNTEAFF.

This chain links TRBV7-9 with TRBJ1-1; D not resolved. Per the germline V gene, CDR1 is SEHNR and CDR2 is FQNEAQ (reference sequence). V lost 8 bases and J 0 bases, leaving 19 bases between the germline ends. The CDR3 has 16 residues. CDR3 bases: TGTGCCAGCCGTCCGGGGATGTCCCACATGAACACTGAAGCTTTCTTT. Protein: CASRPGMSHMNTEAFF.

In its sample, this clone was seen once. The chain uses TRBV5-1 and TRBJ2-2; 7 positions agree with TRBD2. Germline V gene lookup returns CDR1 SGHRS and CDR2 YFSETQ. The CDR3 covers 15 residues. The trim removed 0 bases at V and 4 bases at J, leaving 3 bases unmatched. The CDR3 DNA reads as TGCGCCAGCAGCTTGGCCCCTAGCGGCACCGGGGAGCTGTTTTTT. Encoded protein: CASSLAPSGTGELFF.

This chain connects TRBV3-1 (or the pseudogene TRBV3-2) to TRBJ2-7; D not resolved. Trimming stripped 1 base from V and 10 bases from J, with 17 bases between. CDR3 length: 14 amino acids. The germline V gene encodes CDR1 LGHDT and CDR2 YNNKEL (reference sequence). This CDR3 reads CASSQGYADGHQYF. The CDR3 nucleotides read TGTGCCAGCAGCCAAGGATATGCAGATGGGCACCAGTACTTC.

This clone was found once. V and J are TRBV7-2 and TRBJ2-1; the match to TRBD2 covers 12 bases. This CDR3 is 15 amino acids long. The V segment lost 5 bases and the J segment 4 bases; nucleotides outside the gene matches: 3. The germline CDR1 and CDR2 sequences are SGHTA and FQGNSA. CDR3 sequence (DNA): TGTGCCAGCAGCCTTACTAGCGGGGGGTACAATGAGCAGTTCTTC. This sequence encodes CASSLTSGGYNEQFF.

This chain joins TRBV2 and TRBJ1-5; D possibly corresponds to TRBD1 (6 bases). Trimming took 6 bases from V and 3 from J, leaving 12 bases between them. The CDR3 has 14 amino acids. Germline CDR1 SNHLY, CDR2 FYNNEI. Here the CDR3 reads CASSPGQSNQPQHF. The CDR3 bases are TGTGCCAGCAGCCCAGGACAGTCCAATCAGCCCCAGCATTTT.

The chain couples TRBV2 to TRBJ1-1; 10 nucleotides align to TRBD1. The ends lost 8 bases at V and 1 base at J; junction bases unmatched: 4. The CDR3 sequence is 14 residues long. Germline V gene sequence: CDR1 SNHLY, CDR2 FYNNEI. The CDR3 reads CASGTGVKNTEAFF. The CDR3 nucleotides are TGTGCCAGCGGGACAGGGGTAAAGAACACTGAAGCTTTCTTT. Filled out from reference TRBV2 and TRBJ1-1, the complete variable domain reads EPEVTQTPSHQVTQMGQEVILRCVPISNHLYFYWYRQILGQKVEFLVSFYNNEISEKSEIFDDQFSVERPDGSNFTLKIRSTKLEDSAMYFCASGTGVKNTEAFFGQGTRLTVV.

The chain links TRBV28 to TRBJ1-2; D perhaps matches TRBD1 (5 bases). V lost 5 bases and J lost 5, with 12 bases in between. Germline loops: CDR1 MDHEN, CDR2 SYDVKM. The CDR3 has 13 residues. CDR3 in amino acids: CASSTGLSYGYTF. The CDR3, as DNA: TGTGCCAGCAGTACAGGCCTTAGTTATGGCTACACCTTC.

J is TRBJ2-1 and V is TRBV3-1 (or the pseudogene TRBV3-2), with 11 bases matching TRBD2. The J segment lost 7 bases and the V segment lost 0 bases, leaving 8 bases of the junction unmatched. Per the germline V gene, CDR1 is LGHDT and CDR2 is YNNKEL (reference sequence). This CDR3 contains 17 residues. The CDR3: CASSQDLLAGGGNEQFF. CDR3 DNA sequence: TGTGCCAGCAGCCAAGATCTGCTAGCGGGAGGAGGAAATGAGCAGTTCTTC.

The chain carries TRBV29-1 and TRBJ1-1, with TRBD1 as a possible D gene (6 bases). Germline loops: CDR1 SQVTM, CDR2 ANQGSEA. The CDR3 has 12 residues. Trimming took off 6 bases at V and 5 bases at J, with 13 bases between the two ends. The DNA for the CDR3 is TGCAGCGTGACGACAGGTTTGACTGAAGCTTTCTTT. It codes for CSVTTGLTEAFF. Complete variable domain (other parts from reference TRBV29-1 and TRBJ1-1): SAVISQKPSRDICQRGTSLTIQCQVDSQVTMMFWYRQQPGQSLTLIATANQGSEATYESGFVIDKFPISRPNLTFSTLTVSNMSPEDSSIYLCSVTTGLTEAFFGQGTRLTVV.

The J gene is TRBJ1-4, the V gene TRBV5-4, with no clear D. The CDR3 extends over 15 amino acids. Between the trimmed V and J ends, which lost 0 bases and 10 bases, there was a span of 16 bases. Germline CDR1 reads SGHNT; CDR2 reads YYREEE (reference sequence). The CDR3 protein is CASSLAREGDGKLFF. The CDR3 DNA follows: TGTGCCAGCAGCTTGGCTCGGGAGGGTGATGGAAAACTGTTTTTT.

The V call is TRBV6-4, the J call TRBJ1-2, with a possible D match to TRBD1 (5 bases). CDR1 and CDR2 from the germline V gene are MRHNA and SNTAGT. With 3 bases removed from V and 6 bases from J, the gap between germline ends came to 17 bases. The CDR3 sequence is 15 residues long. Here the CDR3 reads CASSEEPGLVHGYTF. Written as DNA, the CDR3 is TGTGCCAGCAGTGAGGAGCCGGGACTGGTTCATGGCTACACCTTC.

The J gene is TRBJ1-3, the V gene TRBV7-9, with D possibly TRBD1 on 6 matching bases. V was clipped by 7 bases and J by 2 bases, with 15 bases between them. This CDR3 comprises 15 residues. Germline assignment: CDR1 SEHNR and CDR2 FQNEAQ (reference sequence). In DNA, the CDR3 is TGTGCCAGCACCCTCAGTCCAGGGGCTGGAAACACCATATATTTT. Protein sequence: CASTLSPGAGNTIYF.

This chain joins TRBV28 and TRBJ2-4; 12 bases map to TRBD2. The CDR3 is 17 residues long. Germline values: CDR1 MDHEN, CDR2 SYDVKM. The V and J ends lost 0 bases and 7 bases, in that order; junction bases with no gene match: 7. CDR3 nucleotide sequence: TGTGCCAGCAGTTTATGGATCCTAGCGGGAGGGCCCAACATTCAGTACTTC. It is translated as CASSLWILAGGPNIQYF.